A selection of T cell receptor beta chains follows, all from one sample in a study of cytomegalovirus exposure and HLA in healthy donors. Only in-frame clones appear in the TCRdb table, and some are missing; sequencing was by immunoSEQ multiplex PCR. The table has about 180,000 clones, around 78% seen once. Input material: PBMCs. The receptors originated from a young man in good health and CMV-seronegative. The CDR3 runs from the conserved cysteine through the conserved F or W.

cdr3_length j_call v_call cdr3_aa
13 - TRBV19 CASSLGQGYEQYF
15 TRBJ1-2 TRBV5-1 CASGKGDSTDYRYTF
14 TRBJ2-2 TRBV28 CASSFAGGPVELFF
14 TRBJ2-7 TRBV6-6 CASSYSGSSYEQYF
16 TRBJ2-7 TRBV4-2 CASSQETTSFPYEQYF
17 TRBJ2-1 TRBV27 CASSLRLALSSYNEQFF
14 TRBJ1-2 TRBV6-5 CASSYNRENYGYTF
12 TRBJ1-5 TRBV28 CATVRGTQPQHF
15 TRBJ1-5 TRBV7-2 CASSLGDRGNQPQHF
15 TRBJ1-1 TRBV30 CAWSVWGTPNTEAFF
14 TRBJ1-5 TRBV28 CASRQGTVNQPQHF
18 TRBJ2-7 TRBV4-2 CASSQDRNSGTRSYEQYF
16 TRBJ1-6 TRBV15 CATSRASGMGNSPLHF
14 TRBJ1-2 TRBV28 CASSVQGANGAYTF
11 TRBJ1-1 TRBV2 CASSELRSDTF
15 TRBJ2-1 TRBV28 CASSLSSVAGRRQFF
17 TRBJ2-5 TRBV7-9 CASSRPNRGEVQETQYF
12 TRBJ1-2 TRBV7-8 CASSPYVVGYTF
19 TRBJ2-3 TRBV9 CASSVDRTSGSEHTDTQYF
14 TRBJ2-3 TRBV7-9 CASSLVVGPDTQYF
15 TRBJ2-2 TRBV23-1 CASSPDRGNTGELFF
15 TRBJ2-5 TRBV5-4 CAFRLAGVGGETQYF
14 TRBJ1-5 TRBV6-1 CASRGLNLDQPQHF
14 TRBJ2-5 TRBV27 CASSLTPGSTEQYF
14 TRBJ1-2 TRBV9 CASSGQGLDYGYTF
15 TRBJ2-2 TRBV6-1 CASSARTGGIGELFF
15 TRBJ1-1 TRBV28 CASSWDRGMNTEAFF
19 TRBJ2-3 TRBV9 CASSVGPGLAGPSTDTQYF
16 TRBJ2-2 TRBV7-3 CASSFSGGANTGELFF
16 TRBJ1-4 TRBV5-1 CASSYKDRVTNEKLFF